These 27 T cell receptor beta chains were sequenced from one sample in a study of T-cell memory formation after mild COVID-19. TCRdb ran MiXCR on the 5' RACE reads and lists one entry per CDR3 protein. In the table there are a few hundred thousand distinct CDR3 sequences, around 8% of which are singletons. The sequencing input was PBMCs or a T cell subset sorted from them (not recorded which). The receptors come from a young man who had mild COVID-19 (a few samples of this study predate the infection). Cell type and time point are not known.

This chain joins TRBV12-3 or TRBV12-4 and TRBJ2-5; D is unclear. V was trimmed by 5 bases and J by 5 bases, leaving 15 bases between them. This CDR3 region has 14 residues. CDR3 nucleotide sequence: TGTGCCAGCAGTCACACCTTAGTAGAGGAGACCCAGTACTTC. Its translation: CASSHTLVEETQYF.

This clonotype was counted only a few times. The chain combines TRBV5-5 with TRBJ2-3, with D possibly matching TRBD2 (5 bases). CDR3 size: 14 residues. Germline assignment: CDR1 SGHKS and CDR2 YYEKEE (reference sequence). Trimming removed 5 bases from V and 3 bases from J, with 13 bases in between. CDR3 protein: CASSLGVRTDTQYF. The DNA for the CDR3 is TGTGCCAGCAGTCTCGGGGTAAGGACAGATACGCAGTATTTT. The full variable domain, rest sourced from reference TRBV5-5 and TRBJ2-3, is DAGVTQSPTHLIKTRGQQVTLRCSPISGHKSVSWYQQVLGQGPQFIFQYYEKEERGRGNFPDRFSARQFPNYSSELNVNALLLGDSALYLCASSLGVRTDTQYFGPGTRLTVL.

This clonotype was recorded a few times. V and J are TRBV20-1 and TRBJ2-5, with 10 bases aligning to TRBD2. V shed 1 base, J shed 4 bases, and the junction held 9 bases outside the gene matches. CDR3 length equals 16 residues. The germline CDR1 and CDR2 sequences are DFQATT and SNEGSKA (reference sequence). The CDR3 region is CSARAIGAGGRETQYF. The CDR3 DNA follows: TGCAGTGCTAGAGCGATCGGAGCGGGGGGGCGAGAGACCCAGTACTTC.

This clonotype was counted ten times or more. CDR3 sequence: CASTLIAGAQETQYF. In DNA, the CDR3 is TGCGCCAGCACCCTCATAGCGGGGGCCCAAGAGACCCAGTACTTC. The chain carries TRBV5-1 and TRBJ2-5; 9 positions agree with TRBD2. Trimming at V came to 6 bases and at J to 1 base, leaving 7 bases not matched to a gene. The CDR3 runs 15 residues. Per germline, CDR1 SGHRS and CDR2 YFSETQ.

In this sample, this clonotype turned up many times. The J gene is TRBJ2-3, the V gene TRBV27; 8 bases align to TRBD2. There are 14 residues in the CDR3. J gave up 1 base and V 6 bases, and 3 bases lay outside the gene matches. Germline CDR1 is MNHEY and CDR2 is SMNVEV (reference sequence). The CDR3 reads CASRAGGGTDTQYF. The CDR3 DNA reads as TGTGCCAGCAGAGCCGGGGGGGGCACAGATACGCAGTATTTT.

In DNA, the CDR3 is TGTGCCAGCAGCTACCGGACGGGGAGGACAGGGGACCCCTCCTATAATTCACCCCTCCACTTT. It codes for CASSYRTGRTGDPSYNSPLHF. The chain combines TRBV7-2 with TRBJ1-6, with TRBD1 matching over 9 bases. Trimming took 4 bases from V and 0 from J; bases not matched to a gene: 16. The CDR3 covers 21 residues. CDR1 and CDR2 from the germline V gene are SGHTA and FQGNSA.

This clonotype was seen a few times. The chain combines TRBV7-2 with TRBJ2-5; D remains ambiguous. The CDR3 has 13 residues. Germline CDR1 and CDR2: SGHTA and FQGNSA. Deletions cut 1 base from V and 7 bases from J, with 10 bases between. The CDR3 protein is CASSLVGILTQYF. The CDR3 nucleotides are TGTGCCAGCAGCTTAGTTGGAATCTTGACCCAGTACTTC.

V usage is TRBV11-2 and J usage is TRBJ2-1; TRBD2 is a possible D gene (6 bases). Germline assignment: CDR1 SGHAT and CDR2 FQNNGV. CDR3 size: 14 residues. V was clipped by 4 bases and J by 6 bases, with 13 bases between them. Here the CDR3 DNA reads TGTGCCAGCAGCTCCCCCCGGGGGAGCAATGAGCAGTTCTTC. It is translated as CASSSPRGSNEQFF. The full variable domain, in which reference TRBV11-2 and TRBJ2-1 provide the parts outside the CDR3, is EAGVAQSPRYKIIEKRQSVAFWCNPISGHATLYWYQQILGQGPKLLIQFQNNGVVDDSQLPKDRFSAERLKGVDSTLKIQPAKLEDSAVYLCASSSPRGSNEQFFGPGTRLTVL.

Ten or more counts support this clonotype. The gene calls are TRBV20-1 and TRBJ1-5; 9 positions match TRBD1. Germline assignment: CDR1 DFQATT and CDR2 SNEGSKA (reference sequence). V trimming: 4 bases; J trimming: 4 bases; junction bases outside the gene matches: 5. The CDR3 covers 14 residues. CDR3 in DNA: TGCAGTGCTAACCGACAGGGGGGAAATCAGCCCCAGCATTTT. Protein product: CSANRQGGNQPQHF.

The rearrangement links TRBV3-1 to TRBJ2-7; D ambiguous. CDR3 length: 13 amino acids. The V end lost 1 base, the J end lost 3 bases, and 7 bases lay between the germline ends. Looked up from germline, CDR1 is LGHDT and CDR2 is YNNKEL (reference sequence). The chain's CDR3 is CASSQVRSYEQYF. The CDR3 DNA reads TGTGCCAGCAGCCAAGTCAGGAGCTACGAGCAGTACTTC.

This clonotype was detected many times. V is TRBV14 and J is TRBJ2-5; TRBD2 aligns across 10 bases. CDR1 is SGHDN, CDR2 FVKESK, per germline. CDR3 length: 16 residues. V lost 2 bases, J lost 5 bases, and 8 bases stayed unmatched. The CDR3 bases are TGTGCCAGCAGCCAAACTAGCGGGGCGATGTGGGAGACCCAGTACTTC. Translation gives CASSQTSGAMWETQYF.

The J gene is TRBJ2-3, the V gene TRBV4-3; D gene uncertain. The V gene's germline CDR1 is LGHNA and CDR2 YSLEER. The CDR3 length is 17 residues. V lost 0 bases and J 2 bases, leaving 15 bases between the germline ends. CDR3 nucleotides: TGCGCCAGCAGCCAAGAAAACAGCCTAACCAACACAGATACGCAGTATTTT. It translates to CASSQENSLTNTDTQYF.

This clonotype was picked up a small number of times. The rearrangement uses TRBV24-1 and TRBJ2-5; tentatively, D is TRBD2 (5 bases). The ends were cut back, 4 bases at V and 5 bases at J, with 13 bases in the middle. Germline V CDR1 and CDR2: KGHDR, SFDVKD. The CDR3 contains 14 residues. The CDR3 coding sequence is TGTGCCACCAGTGACCTCGAGGGTAGGGAGACCCAGTACTTC. It encodes CATSDLEGRETQYF.

This clonotype was observed a handful of times. For the CDR3, the DNA is TGCGCCAGCGGATTAACAGGGATTGATTCACCCCTCCACTTT. The encoded protein is CASGLTGIDSPLHF. The rearrangement uses TRBV5-1 and TRBJ1-6, with D possibly matching TRBD1 (6 bases). The CDR3 is 14 residues long. Trimming left V 7 bases short and J 8 bases short, with 16 bases between. Germline-derived CDR1 and CDR2 are SGHRS and YFSETQ.

The chain joins TRBV21-1 to TRBJ2-7; the table calls TRBD1, which could not be checked here. TRBV21-1 is listed as a pseudogene. CDR3 length: 14 amino acids. CDR3: CASSKGPLSGEQYV. The DNA for the CDR3 is TGTGCCAGCAGCAAAGGCCCCCTCTCGGGAGAGCAGTACGTC.

This chain joins TRBV2 and TRBJ1-5; D uncertain. Germline-derived CDR1 and CDR2 are SNHLY and FYNNEI. Trimming stripped 7 bases from V and 7 bases from J, with 14 bases between. The CDR3 consists of 13 residues. CDR3 amino acids: CASNRVSRQPQHF. In DNA, the CDR3 is TGTGCCAGCAATAGGGTTTCAAGGCAGCCCCAGCATTTT.

The chain couples TRBV6-6 to TRBJ1-5, with D tentatively TRBD1 (6 bases). CDR3 size: 14 residues. V lost 5 bases, J lost 4 bases, and 12 bases lay in between. CDR1 MNHNY and CDR2 SVGAGI come from the germline V gene (reference sequence). The DNA for the CDR3 is TGTGCCAGCAGTCACAGGGAAGGGAATCAGCCCCAGCATTTT. This gives the protein CASSHREGNQPQHF.

As DNA, the CDR3 is TGCGCCAGCAGTGACAGGGTGCCCAATCAGCCCCAGCATTTT. Amino acid sequence: CASSDRVPNQPQHF. This chain joins TRBV10-2 and TRBJ1-5; maybe TRBD1 (5 bases). The CDR3 has 14 residues. Germline CDR1 reads WSHSY; CDR2 reads SAAADI. V lost 3 bases to trimming and J lost 3 bases, with 9 bases between them.

The chain combines TRBV7-3 with TRBJ2-7; 9 positions match TRBD2. Germline V gene sequence: CDR1 SGHTA, CDR2 FQGTGA. The V and J ends lost 5 bases and 7 bases, in that order; junction bases with no gene match: 12. The CDR3 length is 15 residues. CDR3 DNA: TGTGCCAGCAGCCCCCTAGCGGGACCACTGAGGGAGCAGTACTTC. It translates to CASSPLAGPLREQYF.

The CDR3 spells CASSLTGSGSGANVLTF. The CDR3 nucleotides are TGTGCCAGCAGCTTAACAGGGTCAGGCTCTGGGGCCAACGTCCTGACTTTC. The gene calls are TRBV7-6 and TRBJ2-6, with D possibly TRBD1 on 6 matching bases. This CDR3 is 17 amino acids long. Trimming shortened V by 2 bases and J by 0 bases, and 11 bases separated the two germline ends. The germline V gene encodes CDR1 SGHVS and CDR2 FNYEAQ.

There are a few counts of this clonotype. The chain is built from TRBV7-9 and TRBJ1-2; 9 nucleotides align to TRBD1. Per the germline V gene, CDR1 is SEHNR and CDR2 is FQNEAQ (reference sequence). The CDR3 extends over 14 amino acids. Losses at the gene ends were 6 bases for V and 8 bases for J; bases not matched to a gene: 10. CDR3 sequence: CASRSPDRGLGYTF. CDR3 bases: TGTGCCAGCAGATCTCCGGACAGGGGATTGGGCTACACCTTC. Full variable domain (missing parts from reference TRBV7-9 and TRBJ1-2): DTGVSQNPRHKITKRGQNVTFRCDPISEHNRLYWYRQTLGQGPEFLTYFQNEAQLEKSRLLSDRFSAERPKGSFSTLEIQRTEQGDSAMYLCASRSPDRGLGYTFGSGTRLTVV.

This clonotype was seen only a few times. The chain combines TRBV12-3 or TRBV12-4 with TRBJ2-7, with D possibly TRBD1 on 6 matching bases. This CDR3 has 13 amino acids. V lost 5 bases and J lost 2, with 10 bases in between. CDR3 sequence: CASSRGRTYEQYV. The DNA for the CDR3 is TGTGCCAGCAGTAGGGGGAGAACCTACGAGCAGTACGTC.

V is TRBV12-3 or TRBV12-4 and J is TRBJ1-3; D is ambiguous. V lost 1 base and J 0 bases, leaving 13 bases between the germline ends. The CDR3 totals 17 residues. The CDR3 sequence: CASSLVLDGSSGNTIYF. CDR3 coding DNA: TGTGCCAGCAGTTTAGTCCTGGACGGGAGCTCTGGAAACACCATATATTTT.

In its sample, this clonotype was seen a few times. V gene TRBV12-3 or TRBV12-4 combines with J gene TRBJ2-1, with D unclear. V was trimmed by 6 bases and J by 8 bases, leaving 23 bases between them. This CDR3 is 16 amino acids long. The CDR3 region has the DNA TGTGCCAGCAGGCCCCGTTATAAAGCCCAATCCCATGAGCAGTTCTTC. Translation: CASRPRYKAQSHEQFF.

This clonotype has more than one count but fewer than ten. The chain has TRBV27 and TRBJ2-7; unclear D gene. The V end lost 4 bases, the J end lost 0 bases, and 10 bases lay between the germline ends. Germline V gene lookup returns CDR1 MNHEY and CDR2 SMNVEV (reference sequence). The CDR3 extends over 14 amino acids. The CDR3 bases are TGTGCCAGCAGTTGGTCGGATAGCTCCTACGAGCAGTACTTC. This translates into CASSWSDSSYEQYF.

In this sample, this clonotype turned up a few times. The chain combines TRBV27 with TRBJ2-3, with 7 bases fitting TRBD1. The V gene end was trimmed by 6 bases and the J gene end by 4 bases; junction bases not matched to a gene: 7. Per the germline V gene, CDR1 is MNHEY and CDR2 is SMNVEV (reference sequence). The CDR3 spans 14 residues. The CDR3 sequence is CASRTQGWADTQYF. Written as DNA, the CDR3 is TGTGCCAGCAGAACACAGGGGTGGGCAGATACGCAGTATTTT.

J is TRBJ1-1 and V is TRBV20-1, with D uncertain. Deletions cut 5 bases from V and 3 bases from J, with 13 bases between. This CDR3 comprises 13 residues. CDR1 and CDR2 (germline): DFQATT, SNEGSKA (reference sequence). The chain's CDR3 is CSAPNPEDTEAFF. CDR3 DNA sequence: TGCAGTGCTCCAAACCCCGAGGACACTGAAGCTTTCTTT.